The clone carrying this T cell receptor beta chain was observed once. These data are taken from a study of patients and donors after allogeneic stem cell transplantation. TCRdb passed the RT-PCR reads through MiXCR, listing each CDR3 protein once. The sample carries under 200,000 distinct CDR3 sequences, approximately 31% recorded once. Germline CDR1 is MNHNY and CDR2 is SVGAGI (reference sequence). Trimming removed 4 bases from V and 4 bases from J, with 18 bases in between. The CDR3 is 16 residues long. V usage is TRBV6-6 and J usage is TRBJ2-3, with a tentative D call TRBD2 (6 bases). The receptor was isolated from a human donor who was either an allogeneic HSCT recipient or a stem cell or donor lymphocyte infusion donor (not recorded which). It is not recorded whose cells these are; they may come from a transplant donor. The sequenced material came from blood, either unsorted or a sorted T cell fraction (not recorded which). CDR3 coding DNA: TGTGCCAGCAGTTTTCCCGGGAGCACGTTCCCAGATACGCAGTATTTT. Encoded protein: CASSFPGSTFPDTQYF.